One T cell receptor (beta chain) is described in this entry. Its antigen is currently not known. Nothing much larger sits one base from this clone, and base qualities are not available. The donors were healthy, HIV-negative adults with no recently reported acute infections or vaccinations. All donors were Caucasian adults living in Nashville, Tennessee, USA. Magnetic negative selection was used to enrich CD4+ T cells, after which naive cells were positively selected on CD45RA and the negative fraction became the memory subset. Blood was collected by leukapheresis, and PBMCs were isolated by Ficoll-Histopaque density gradient centrifugation and then cryopreserved in liquid nitrogen vapor phase. Analytical flow cytometry was used to check the purity and quantity of every magnetically sorted T cell population. Genomic DNA was isolated from each sorted fraction and quantified by UV absorbance on a Nanodrop 2000c.

These data originate in a study of shared clonotypes between healthy human individuals (dated by TCRdb to the early 2020s). Study-level background: A couple of women and three men aged 18 to 49 years were included in the cohort. The study deeply sequenced blood TCR repertoires of 5 or 6 healthy adults to estimate repertoire size and the extent of clonotype sharing between individuals. For each donor, CD4 naive and CD4 memory were each run on three plates, CD8 naive on two plates, and CD8 memory on one plate. To increase sequencing depth and limit assay-specific biases, TCR repertoire library preparation and sequencing were carried out by different laboratories using diverse techniques. Between about 0.94 and 8.9 billion PBMCs per donor were obtained by leukapheresis. Broad study findings and their caveats: Pairwise subsampling led to the expectation that sequencing depth would affect the degree of clonotype sharing among donors. Compared with non-shared clonotypes, the clonotypes found in all four sorted-subset donors had higher generation probabilities. The small number of donors limited the genetic and exposure-history diversity represented. Estimated clonotype richness was generally larger for naive than for memory subsets. Sampling was limited to blood, and TCR repertoires in tissue likely differ from TCR repertoires in blood. When several donors were compared, the shared fraction of clonotypes was about 5% for naive CD4, approximately 3.3% for naive CD8, about 2.4% for memory CD4, and about 0.36% for memory CD8. Even with the large sequencing depth, rarefaction of the sorted-subset datasets indicated that sequencing was incomplete.

The CDR1 and CDR2 encoded by the germline V gene are SGHAT and FQNNGV. Reading from cysteine to phenylalanine, the CDR3 counts 17 amino acids. Only the CDR3 part of the read is kept: 51 bases, read in frame from the first base. V and J are truncated by 4 bases and 5 bases respectively, leaving an intervening sequence of 20 bases. TCR CDR3 regions were amplified from genomic DNA by multiplex PCR using the deep immunoSEQ assay. Extracted genomic DNA from each cell subset was spread evenly across all wells of several immunoSEQ 96-well plates, with each plate serving as a replicate. Each replicate PCR for sorted subsets received approximately 220 ng genomic DNA, equal to about 30,000 T cell genomes. The purified libraries were quantified using a Qubit 3.0 fluorometer, sized with a Bioanalyzer 2100, and then quantified again using the KAPA Library Quantification kit. Every immunoSEQ 96-well plate was sequenced on a dedicated single-read 150-cycle Illumina NextSeq 550 flow cell. Per the original workflow: Because only junctional sequences without quality scores were contained in the immunoSEQ output, filtering matching that applied to full-length reads could not be performed. To assign V/J genes and CDR3, sequences were annotated against IMGT germline references using PyIR, a Python wrapper for IgBLAST v1.9. Reads were filtered out if the reads had weak V/J assignments (E-value above 1e-6), no CDR3, stop codons, out-of-frame junctions, or ambiguous translated residues. V3J clonotypes were defined as sequences sharing an identical inferred V gene, J gene, and CDR3 amino acid sequence. To compute the percentage overlap between repertoires, the number of shared unique clonotypes was divided by the size of the smaller repertoire. Repertoire richness was assessed with RTK rarefaction, the Chao1 estimator, and Recon v2.1 estimates of unobserved clonotypes. For all TCRbeta clonotypes obtained by the gDNA method from a few donors, generation probabilities were computed with OLGA. This is the immuneACCESS table as TCRdb keeps it, with only in-frame sequences that have V and J called. A part of the clones is gone; compared with another copy, unresolved V genes explain less than half, and the rest is unexplained. V, J and clone size derive from that table, while D and trimming were established from the DNA sequence. A total of roughly 1 million clones appear in this sample, around 76% of them only once. Approximately 1.5% of the sample lies in the top ten.

The source is a man younger than 35 in good health. The specimen sequenced was memory CD4+ T cells sorted from blood. This sample's cell subset or site label indicates: CD45RA-negative fraction. Recombination connected TRBV11-2 to TRBJ2-2, and TRBD1 may be the D gene, going by 5 matching bases. The CDR3 in this case is CASSYTLTTDITGELFF. The nucleotide sequence reads as follows: TGTGCCAGCAGCTATACCCTAACTACGGACATTACCGGGGAGCTGTTTTTT.